These 19 T cell receptor beta chains were sequenced from one sample in a study of T-cell reconstitution after alpha-beta-depleted transplantation in children. Unique molecular identifiers tagged the TCRbeta library. From the PCR reads, TCRdb called clonotypes with MiXCR, one entry per CDR3 protein. The profile shows almost 250,000 distinct CDR3 sequences, about 23% of them singletons. Sequenced here: PBMCs, sampled before TCRalphabeta/CD19-depleted stem cell transplant. These receptors originate from a girl aged 2 to 9 with Fanconi anemia, due to receive a stem cell transplant.

J is TRBJ1-2 and V is TRBV21-1. TRBV21-1 has pseudogene status. The CDR3 extends over 12 amino acids. The DNA for the CDR3 is TGTGCCAGCAGCAACGGGTCCTATGGCTACACCTTC. Translation gives CASSNGSYGYTF.

CDR3: CSARRPLAGVYEQYF. The CDR3 bases are TGCAGTGCTAGAAGACCCCTAGCGGGAGTCTACGAGCAGTACTTC. V and J are TRBV20-1 and TRBJ2-7; 10 bases align to TRBD2. J was trimmed by 3 bases and V by 2 bases; bases with no gene match: 7. The CDR3 loop spans 15 amino acids. The germline V gene encodes CDR1 DFQATT and CDR2 SNEGSKA (reference sequence).

This clonotype was counted at least ten times. This chain joins TRBV29-1 and TRBJ1-2; 12 nucleotides align to TRBD1. Germline CDR1 reads SQVTM; CDR2 reads ANQGSEA. The V gene end was trimmed by 7 bases and the J gene end by 6 bases; junction bases not matched to a gene: 9. The length of the CDR3 is 14 residues. The CDR3: CSGGQGTGGNGYTF. CDR3 bases: TGCAGCGGGGGGCAAGGGACAGGGGGCAATGGCTACACCTTC.

This clonotype showed up many times. The chain recombines TRBV5-1 with TRBJ2-1; 11 bases are shared with TRBD2. This CDR3 spans 15 amino acids. With 2 bases clipped from V and 5 bases from J, the junction kept 3 bases outside the gene matches. Germline V gene data show CDR1 as SGHRS and CDR2 as YFSETQ. The CDR3 nucleotides read TGCGCCAGCAGCTTCCTAGCGGGGGGACACAATGAGCAGTTCTTC. Translated, it gives CASSFLAGGHNEQFF.

This clonotype was found many times. The genes are TRBV5-1 and TRBJ2-1; D gene uncertain. The CDR3 loop spans 14 amino acids. The V end was cut by 0 bases, the J end by 7 bases, with 11 bases between. Germline V CDR1 and CDR2: SGHRS, YFSETQ. The CDR3 is CASSLESIGNEQFF. CDR3 sequence (DNA): TGCGCCAGCAGCTTGGAGTCTATCGGTAATGAGCAGTTCTTC.

The V gene is TRBV27, the J gene TRBJ2-2; D is ambiguous. Germline loops: CDR1 MNHEY, CDR2 SMNVEV (reference sequence). V was clipped by 8 bases and J by 4 bases, with 11 bases between them. The CDR3 loop spans 13 amino acids. CDR3 residues: CASSKIGTGELFF. The CDR3 DNA follows: TGTGCCAGCTCCAAAATTGGCACCGGGGAGCTGTTTTTT.

V usage is TRBV6-1 and J usage is TRBJ1-1; 9 positions match TRBD1. The germline CDR1 and CDR2 sequences are MNHNS and SASEGT. The CDR3 extends over 14 amino acids. J gave up 6 bases and V 6 bases, and 8 bases lay outside the gene matches. This CDR3 reads CASRNPGTGPEAFF. CDR3 DNA sequence: TGTGCCAGCAGGAATCCCGGGACAGGGCCTGAAGCTTTCTTT.

This clonotype was counted a few times. V is TRBV7-8 and J is TRBJ2-1; TRBD2 matches 7 bases. CDR3 length: 13 residues. V lost 8 bases, J lost 5 bases, and 6 bases stayed unmatched. CDR1 and CDR2 (germline): SGHVS, FQNEAQ. The CDR3, as DNA: TGTGCCAGCGGTTTAGCGGGCCACAATGAGCAGTTCTTC. As protein: CASGLAGHNEQFF.

This clonotype was counted ten times or more. The chain joins TRBV7-6 to TRBJ2-7; a possible D gene is TRBD2 (5 bases). Germline assignment: CDR1 SGHVS and CDR2 FNYEAQ. The CDR3 spans 16 residues. V was shortened by 2 bases and J by 1 base, with 15 bases between the two germline ends. CDR3 loop: CASSLRGYGKSYEQYF. The CDR3, as DNA: TGTGCCAGCAGCTTACGTGGTTACGGGAAATCCTACGAGCAGTACTTC.

This clonotype showed up many times. The gene calls are TRBV29-1 and TRBJ1-5; D unclear. The CDR3 extends over 12 amino acids. Germline CDR1 and CDR2: SQVTM and ANQGSEA. V was clipped by 2 bases and J by 4 bases, with 6 bases between them. CDR3 nucleotides: TGCAGCGTTGAATTTGAGAATCAGCCCCAGCATTTT. Protein: CSVEFENQPQHF.

This clonotype occurred many times. The genes are TRBV5-1 and TRBJ2-7; D is unclear. The germline CDR1 and CDR2 sequences are SGHRS and YFSETQ. The CDR3 extends over 17 amino acids. The V end was cut by 4 bases, the J end by 2 bases, with 22 bases between. The CDR3 spells CASSIGVQTRLPYEQYF. The CDR3 DNA is TGCGCCAGCAGCATTGGGGTACAGACCAGATTACCCTACGAGCAGTACTTC.

This chain links TRBV6-1 with TRBJ1-4; 12 bases agree with TRBD1. Germline values: CDR1 MNHNS, CDR2 SASEGT. V gave up 6 bases and J gave up 0 bases; unmatched junction bases: 8. This CDR3 is 18 amino acids long. This chain's CDR3 is CASRPGTGGLATNEKLFF. CDR3 coding DNA: TGTGCCAGCAGGCCCGGGACAGGGGGCCTCGCAACTAATGAAAAACTGTTTTTT.

The chain couples TRBV18 to TRBJ2-3, with D maybe TRBD2 (6 bases). CDR3 length: 16 residues. Germline assignment: CDR1 KGHSH and CDR2 LQKENI. Trimming took 2 bases from V and 2 from J, leaving 14 bases between them. CDR3 in amino acids: CASSPISDYTTDTQYF. Written as DNA, the CDR3 is TGTGCCAGCTCACCAATCTCGGACTATACCACAGATACGCAGTATTTT.

This clonotype was recorded at least ten times. The J gene is TRBJ2-2, the V gene TRBV7-2, with D perhaps being TRBD1 or TRBD2 (5 bases each). V gave up 5 bases and J gave up 7 bases, with 17 bases separating them. The CDR3 contains 15 residues. From germline, CDR1 is SGHTA and CDR2 FQGNSA. The CDR3 sequence: CASSRDPYGSGELFF. The CDR3 nucleotides are TGTGCCAGCAGCAGGGACCCCTACGGAAGCGGGGAGCTGTTTTTT.

The V and J genes are TRBV12-3 or TRBV12-4 and TRBJ1-5; unclear D gene. V was trimmed by 3 bases and J by 0 bases, leaving 6 bases between them. The CDR3 length is 14 residues. CDR3 in DNA: TGTGCCAGCAGTTTTCGAGGTAGCAATCAGCCCCAGCATTTT. Translated, it gives CASSFRGSNQPQHF.

The rearrangement uses TRBV20-1 and TRBJ1-1; D perhaps matches TRBD1 (5 bases). Trimming shortened V by 6 bases and J by 0 bases, and 8 bases separated the two germline ends. The germline V gene has CDR1 DFQATT and CDR2 SNEGSKA (reference sequence). The CDR3 is 12 residues long. The CDR3 DNA follows: TGCAGTGCCCGGGACCTGAACACTGAAGCTTTCTTT. It codes for CSARDLNTEAFF.

This clonotype was found many times. The chain couples TRBV29-1 to TRBJ2-3; a weak D match, TRBD2 (6 bases). CDR3 size: 13 residues. V lost 6 bases, J lost 0 bases, and 10 bases lay in between. Per germline, CDR1 SQVTM and CDR2 ANQGSEA. Written as DNA, the CDR3 is TGCAGCGTCGGGGGATCTAGCACAGATACGCAGTATTTT. This codes for CSVGGSSTDTQYF.

The sample holds many counts of this clonotype. The V gene is TRBV6-5, the J gene TRBJ2-1; no firm D call. V was clipped by 0 bases and J by 7 bases, with 7 bases between them. This CDR3 comprises 13 residues. CDR1 and CDR2 from the germline V gene are MNHEY and SVGAGI. This CDR3 reads CASSYSELNEQFF. The DNA for the CDR3 is TGTGCCAGCAGTTACTCGGAGTTGAATGAGCAGTTCTTC.

In this sample, this clonotype turned up once. The chain links TRBV20-1 to TRBJ2-7; a possible D gene is TRBD1 (6 bases). Germline assignment: CDR1 DFQATT and CDR2 SNEGSKA (reference sequence). V lost 4 bases, J lost 6 bases, and 13 bases lay in between. The CDR3 extends over 12 amino acids. CDR3 DNA: TGCAGTGCTACCAAACAGGGTAGCGAGCAGTACTTC. Its translation: CSATKQGSEQYF.